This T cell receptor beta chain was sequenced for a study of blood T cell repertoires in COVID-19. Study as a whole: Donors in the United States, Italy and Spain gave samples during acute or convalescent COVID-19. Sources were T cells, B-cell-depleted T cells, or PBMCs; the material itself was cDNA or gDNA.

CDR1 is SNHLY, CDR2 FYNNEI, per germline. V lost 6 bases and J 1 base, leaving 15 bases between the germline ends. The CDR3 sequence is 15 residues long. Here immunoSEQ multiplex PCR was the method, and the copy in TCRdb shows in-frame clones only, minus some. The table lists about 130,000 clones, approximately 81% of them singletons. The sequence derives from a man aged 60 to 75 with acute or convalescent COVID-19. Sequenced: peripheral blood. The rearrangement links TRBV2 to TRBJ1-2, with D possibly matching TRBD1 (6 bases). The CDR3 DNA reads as TGTGCCAGCAGGGGGGGGACACTTAATAACTATGGCTACACCTTC. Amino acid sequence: CASRGGTLNNYGYTF.